These T cell receptor beta chains were read from a single sample in a study of blood T cell repertoires in COVID-19. Profiled with immunoSEQ multiplex PCR; TCRdb holds only in-frame clones, not every one. Here the sample spans 100,000 to 150,000 clones, about 85% being singletons. Sample: peripheral blood. The receptor set was obtained from a woman of 80 years or more with acute or convalescent COVID-19. The CDR3 runs from the conserved cysteine through the conserved F or W. Each record gives: J gene, D gene, V gene, clone size, CDR3 protein, CDR3 DNA. The D gene is left open where the match is weak. Part of the rows lack a size; the others show once, few, many or a class for expanded clones.

j_gene: TRBJ2-7
d_gene: -
v_gene: TRBV9
abundance: -
CDR3aa: CASSVGTLSGIYEQYF
CDR3nt: TGTGCCAGCAGCGTAGGGACTCTTTCCGGGATCTACGAGCAGTACTTC

j_gene: TRBJ2-1
d_gene: -
v_gene: TRBV7-9
abundance: -
CDR3aa: CASSLALPGSNEQFF
CDR3nt: TGTGCCAGCAGCTTAGCGTTGCCAGGGTCCAATGAGCAGTTCTTC

j_gene: TRBJ1-2
d_gene: TRBD1
v_gene: TRBV9
abundance: -
CDR3aa: CASSRGTANYGYTF
CDR3nt: TGTGCCAGCAGCCGGGGGACAGCTAACTATGGCTACACCTTC

j_gene: TRBJ1-1
d_gene: -
v_gene: TRBV19
abundance: -
CDR3aa: CAIRGTNTEAFF
CDR3nt: TGTGCCATTCGCGGGACCAACACTGAAGCTTTCTTT

j_gene: TRBJ1-1
d_gene: TRBD1
v_gene: TRBV19
abundance: -
CDR3aa: CASSTGQGLTEAFF
CDR3nt: TGTGCCAGTAGTACTGGACAGGGTCTCACTGAAGCTTTCTTT

j_gene: TRBJ1-1
d_gene: -
v_gene: TRBV7-3
abundance: -
CDR3aa: CASKIRMNTEAFF
CDR3nt: TGTGCCAGCAAGATCAGGATGAACACTGAAGCTTTCTTT

j_gene: TRBJ1-2
d_gene: TRBD1
v_gene: TRBV6-5
abundance: -
CDR3aa: CASSYFGQGYGYTF
CDR3nt: TGTGCCAGCAGTTACTTCGGACAGGGGTATGGCTACACCTTC

j_gene: TRBJ1-2
d_gene: TRBD1
v_gene: TRBV2
abundance: -
CDR3aa: CASSTGGGYTF
CDR3nt: TGTGCCAGCAGTACAGGGGGTGGCTACACCTTC

j_gene: TRBJ1-1
d_gene: -
v_gene: TRBV5-6
abundance: -
CDR3aa: CASSSLDRNLAFF
CDR3nt: TGTGCCAGCAGCTCCTTGGACAGAAATCTGGCTTTCTTT

j_gene: TRBJ2-4
d_gene: TRBD1
v_gene: TRBV19
abundance: -
CDR3aa: CASSTPRTGAEIAKNIQYF
CDR3nt: TGTGCCAGTAGTACCCCCCGAACAGGGGCAGAAATAGCCAAAAACATTCAGTACTTC

j_gene: TRBJ2-7
d_gene: TRBD1
v_gene: TRBV6-2/TRBV6-3
abundance: -
CDR3aa: CASSPDRGLYEQYF
CDR3nt: TGTGCCAGCAGTCCGGACAGGGGCCTATACGAGCAGTACTTC

j_gene: TRBJ1-4
d_gene: -
v_gene: TRBV27
abundance: -
CDR3aa: CASSLGRGREKLFF
CDR3nt: TGTGCCAGCAGTTTAGGCAGGGGACGAGAAAAACTGTTTTTT

j_gene: TRBJ1-2
d_gene: TRBD1
v_gene: TRBV7-9
abundance: few
CDR3aa: CASSLGPGQGWYTF
CDR3nt: TGTGCCAGCAGCTTAGGTCCGGGACAGGGTTGGTACACCTTC

j_gene: TRBJ1-1
d_gene: -
v_gene: TRBV6-5
abundance: once
CDR3aa: CASSSRDTEAFF
CDR3nt: TGTGCCAGCAGTTCGAGGGACACTGAAGCTTTCTTT

j_gene: TRBJ1-6
d_gene: TRBD1
v_gene: TRBV7-9
abundance: -
CDR3aa: CASRDGTGRISPLHF
CDR3nt: TGTGCCAGCAGAGACGGGACAGGGCGTATTTCACCCCTCCACTTT

j_gene: TRBJ2-1
d_gene: -
v_gene: TRBV6-6
abundance: -
CDR3aa: CASSYIFAGNEQFF
CDR3nt: TGTGCCAGCAGTTACATTTTCGCAGGGAATGAGCAGTTCTTC

j_gene: TRBJ1-1
d_gene: -
v_gene: TRBV10-3
abundance: -
CDR3aa: CAISMTDTEAFF
CDR3nt: TGTGCCATCAGTATGACAGACACTGAAGCTTTCTTT

j_gene: TRBJ1-2
d_gene: -
v_gene: TRBV5-6
abundance: -
CDR3aa: CASTLTRDYGYTF
CDR3nt: TGTGCCAGCACCCTCACTCGGGACTATGGCTACACCTTC

j_gene: TRBJ1-5
d_gene: -
v_gene: TRBV10-3
abundance: once
CDR3aa: CAISDRQGNQPQHF
CDR3nt: TGTGCCATCAGTGACAGACAGGGCAATCAGCCCCAGCATTTT

j_gene: TRBJ1-5
d_gene: TRBD1
v_gene: TRBV28
abundance: -
CDR3aa: CASSFVRGSDQPQHF
CDR3nt: TGTGCCAGCAGTTTTGTCAGGGGGTCGGATCAGCCCCAGCATTTT

j_gene: TRBJ1-1
d_gene: TRBD1
v_gene: TRBV6-5
abundance: once
CDR3aa: CASSSDRGYTEAFF
CDR3nt: TGTGCCAGCAGTTCGGACAGGGGGTACACTGAAGCTTTCTTT

j_gene: TRBJ2-3
d_gene: TRBD2
v_gene: TRBV5-1
abundance: -
CDR3aa: CASSGGTRGTDTQYF
CDR3nt: TGCGCCAGCAGCGGGGGGACTAGGGGCACAGATACGCAGTATTTT

j_gene: TRBJ1-1
d_gene: -
v_gene: TRBV19
abundance: -
CDR3aa: CASSIRGSRNTEAFF
CDR3nt: TGTGCCAGTAGTATACGTGGTAGCAGGAACACTGAAGCTTTCTTT

j_gene: TRBJ1-2
d_gene: TRBD1
v_gene: TRBV7-8
abundance: few
CDR3aa: CASSSRQGADYGYTF
CDR3nt: TGTGCCAGCAGCTCACGACAGGGGGCGGACTATGGCTACACCTTC

j_gene: TRBJ1-2
d_gene: -
v_gene: TRBV2
abundance: -
CDR3aa: CASRGDSGYGYTF
CDR3nt: TGTGCCAGCAGGGGGGACTCGGGGTATGGCTACACCTTC

j_gene: TRBJ1-1
d_gene: TRBD1
v_gene: TRBV5-1
abundance: -
CDR3aa: CASSSTGGTYLTEAFF
CDR3nt: TGCGCCAGCAGCTCGACAGGGGGCACCTATCTGACTGAAGCTTTCTTT

j_gene: TRBJ1-3
d_gene: -
v_gene: TRBV18
abundance: -
CDR3aa: CASSPLQGHSGNTIYF
CDR3nt: TGTGCCAGCTCACCACTCCAGGGGCACTCTGGAAACACCATATATTTT

j_gene: TRBJ2-2
d_gene: TRBD1
v_gene: TRBV9
abundance: -
CDR3aa: CASSDSGTGVTGELFF
CDR3nt: TGTGCCAGCAGCGACTCCGGGACAGGGGTCACCGGGGAGCTGTTTTTT

j_gene: TRBJ1-1
d_gene: TRBD1
v_gene: TRBV12-3/TRBV12-4
abundance: -
CDR3aa: CATWTGTNTEAFF
CDR3nt: TGTGCCACGTGGACAGGGACGAACACTGAAGCTTTCTTT

j_gene: TRBJ2-1
d_gene: TRBD2
v_gene: TRBV5-1
abundance: -
CDR3aa: CASSPTGTSGLFSYNEQFF
CDR3nt: TGCGCCAGCAGCCCTACCGGGACTAGCGGACTGTTCTCCTACAATGAGCAGTTCTTC

j_gene: TRBJ1-2
d_gene: -
v_gene: TRBV20-1
abundance: -
CDR3aa: CSPRGHYGYTF
CDR3nt: TGCAGTCCAAGAGGACATTACGGCTACACCTTC

j_gene: TRBJ2-1
d_gene: -
v_gene: TRBV9
abundance: -
CDR3aa: CASSLHLSGNEQFF
CDR3nt: TGTGCCAGCAGCCTCCACCTGTCGGGCAATGAGCAGTTCTTC

j_gene: TRBJ2-2
d_gene: -
v_gene: TRBV12-3/TRBV12-4
abundance: -
CDR3aa: CASKGTGSGELFF
CDR3nt: TGTGCCAGCAAGGGAACGGGGTCCGGGGAGCTGTTTTTT

j_gene: TRBJ2-3
d_gene: TRBD1
v_gene: TRBV7-3
abundance: -
CDR3aa: CASSRGQGETDTQYF
CDR3nt: TGTGCCAGCAGCCGAGGACAGGGAGAAACAGATACGCAGTATTTT

j_gene: TRBJ1-2
d_gene: TRBD1
v_gene: TRBV27
abundance: -
CDR3aa: CASRPTGGGGYTF
CDR3nt: TGTGCCAGCAGGCCAACAGGGGGAGGCGGCTACACCTTC

j_gene: TRBJ1-3
d_gene: TRBD1
v_gene: TRBV5-1
abundance: -
CDR3aa: CASSLGTGVGNTIYF
CDR3nt: TGCGCCAGCAGCTTGGGGACAGGGGTCGGAAACACCATATATTTT

j_gene: TRBJ1-1
d_gene: -
v_gene: TRBV5-5
abundance: -
CDR3aa: CASSLSPGNTEAFF
CDR3nt: TGTGCCAGCAGCTTGAGCCCAGGGAACACTGAAGCTTTCTTT

j_gene: TRBJ1-5
d_gene: -
v_gene: TRBV18
abundance: -
CDR3aa: CASSPSGDDQPQHF
CDR3nt: TGTGCCAGCTCACCGTCAGGGGACGATCAGCCCCAGCATTTT

j_gene: TRBJ1-5
d_gene: -
v_gene: TRBV9
abundance: -
CDR3aa: CASSVTGSGQPQHF
CDR3nt: TGTGCCAGCAGCGTAACCGGGTCGGGTCAGCCCCAGCATTTT

j_gene: TRBJ2-1
d_gene: TRBD2
v_gene: TRBV11-2
abundance: once
CDR3aa: CASSLSGGKNEQFF
CDR3nt: TGTGCCAGCAGCCTTAGCGGGGGGAAGAATGAGCAGTTCTTC

j_gene: TRBJ1-1
d_gene: -
v_gene: TRBV11-2
abundance: -
CDR3aa: CASSLPVAAGKGTEAFF
CDR3nt: TGTGCCAGCAGCTTACCTGTCGCTGCAGGGAAGGGCACTGAAGCTTTCTTT

j_gene: TRBJ1-3
d_gene: -
v_gene: TRBV28
abundance: -
CDR3aa: CASTSGGSGNTIYF
CDR3nt: TGTGCCAGCACCTCAGGCGGGAGTGGAAACACCATATATTTT

j_gene: TRBJ1-1
d_gene: TRBD1
v_gene: TRBV10-3
abundance: -
CDR3aa: CAISEPHRGIEAFF
CDR3nt: TGTGCCATCAGTGAGCCGCACAGGGGAATCGAAGCTTTCTTT

j_gene: TRBJ1-4
d_gene: -
v_gene: TRBV10-3
abundance: few
CDR3aa: CAISEMAVPLANEKLFF
CDR3nt: TGTGCCATCAGTGAGATGGCAGTCCCCTTGGCTAATGAAAAACTGTTTTTT

j_gene: TRBJ1-1
d_gene: -
v_gene: TRBV9
abundance: -
CDR3aa: CASSVVISGTEAFF
CDR3nt: TGTGCCAGCAGCGTAGTAATCTCCGGCACTGAAGCTTTCTTT

j_gene: TRBJ1-1
d_gene: -
v_gene: TRBV3-1/TRBV3-2
abundance: -
CDR3aa: CASSQSWAVTEAFF
CDR3nt: TGTGCCAGCAGCCAATCGTGGGCAGTCACTGAAGCTTTCTTT

j_gene: TRBJ2-2
d_gene: TRBD2
v_gene: TRBV7-9
abundance: once
CDR3aa: CASSLTSGGPDTGELFF
CDR3nt: TGTGCCAGCAGCTTAACTAGCGGGGGGCCGGACACCGGGGAGCTGTTTTTT